These 17 T cell receptor beta chains came from one sample sequenced in a study of blood T cell repertoires in COVID-19. Libraries were prepared by immunoSEQ multiplex PCR; TCRdb keeps only in-frame clonotypes and omits some of them. The sample shows 250,000 or so clones, roughly 84% of them seen only once. Specimen: peripheral blood. These receptors all stem from a woman aged 40 to 50 who had recovered from COVID-19.

This chain links TRBV5-5 with TRBJ1-1; tentatively, D is TRBD1 (6 bases). Trimming took off 4 bases at V and 4 bases at J, with 14 bases between the two ends. The CDR3 totals 14 residues. Per germline, CDR1 SGHKS and CDR2 YYEKEE (reference sequence). The DNA of the CDR3 is TGTGCCAGCAGCCAACAGGGAGGGAGCACTGAAGCTTTCTTT. Translating gives CASSQQGGSTEAFF.

J is TRBJ2-2 and V is TRBV25-1; a possible D gene is TRBD1 (6 bases). The CDR3 runs 18 residues. CDR1 MGHDK and CDR2 SYGVNS come from the germline V gene. V was cut by 5 bases and J by 8 bases, with 27 bases left in between. The CDR3 loop reads CASSSHRRGRTLGGELFF. Written as DNA, the CDR3 is TGTGCCAGCAGTTCTCACCGCAGGGGCCGGACATTAGGAGGGGAGCTGTTTTTT.

This sequence joins TRBV18 and TRBJ1-6; no definite D call. Germline V gene sequence: CDR1 KGHSH, CDR2 LQKENI. The CDR3 has 13 amino acids. The V end lost 3 bases, the J end lost 8 bases, and 8 bases lay between the germline ends. CDR3 amino acids: CASSPLGDSPLHF. CDR3 in DNA: TGTGCCAGCTCACCTCTTGGAGATTCACCCCTCCACTTT.

This clone was seen once. The chain links TRBV28 to TRBJ1-2; D possibly corresponds to TRBD1 (5 bases). The V end was cut by 10 bases, the J end by 9 bases, with 21 bases between. This CDR3 has 13 residues. The germline V gene encodes CDR1 MDHEN and CDR2 SYDVKM. The CDR3 here is CATLTGGRRSYTF. In nucleotides, the CDR3 is TGTGCCACCCTGACCGGGGGACGCCGTAGCTACACCTTC.

Concerning this clone itself: At one of its ends the junction is not consistent with the germline gene, which may arise from a read error. The CDR3 loop reads CASREGQGRNTIYF. CDR3 sequence (DNA): TGTGCCAGCAGGGAAGGACAGGGAAGAAACACCATATATTTT. The chain recombines TRBV2 with TRBJ1-3, with 8 bases identical to TRBD1. Germline V lookup: CDR1 SNHLY, CDR2 FYNNEI. This CDR3 is built from 14 residues.

This chain joins TRBV10-3 and TRBJ1-2; TRBD1 is a possible D gene (6 bases). The CDR3 sequence is 14 residues long. V dropped 5 bases and J dropped 3 bases, with 13 bases sitting between them. Per the germline V gene, CDR1 is ENHRY and CDR2 is SYGVKD. This chain's CDR3 is CAISTSGGDYGYTF. The CDR3 DNA reads TGTGCCATCAGTACCTCGGGGGGCGACTATGGCTACACCTTC.

The rearrangement uses TRBV7-2 and TRBJ2-3; maybe TRBD2 (7 bases). The germline V gene encodes CDR1 SGHTA and CDR2 FQGNSA. Between the trimmed V and J ends, which lost 4 bases and 9 bases, there was a span of 23 bases. This CDR3 contains 16 residues. The CDR3 DNA reads TGTGCCAGCAGCTCAAGGGGGTCTAGCGGCCCGGTGACGCAGTATTTT. It encodes CASSSRGSSGPVTQYF. The full variable domain, in which reference TRBV7-2 and TRBJ2-3 provide the parts outside the CDR3, is GAGVSQSPSNKVTEKGKDVELRCDPISGHTALYWYRQSLGQGLEFLIYFQGNSAPDKSGLPSDRFSAERTGGSVSTLTIQRTQQEDSAVYLCASSSRGSSGPVTQYFGPGTRLTVL.

The rearrangement uses TRBV9 and TRBJ1-3; D is perhaps TRBD1 (5 bases). V was clipped by 2 bases and J by 2 bases, with 11 bases between them. The CDR3 consists of 15 residues. The germline V gene has CDR1 SGDLS and CDR2 YYNGEE. The CDR3 region has the DNA TGTGCCAGCAGCGTCGACTGGGGGGCTGGAAACACCATATATTTT. Encoded protein: CASSVDWGAGNTIYF. Full variable domain (outside the CDR3, taken from reference TRBV9 and TRBJ1-3): DSGVTQTPKHLITATGQRVTLRCSPRSGDLSVYWYQQSLDQGLQFLIQYYNGEERAKGNILERFSAQQFPDLHSELNLSSLELGDSALYFCASSVDWGAGNTIYFGEGSWLTVV.

V gene TRBV15 combines with J gene TRBJ2-7, with 7 bases matching TRBD1. After removal of 8 bases from V and 3 bases from J, the junction contained 10 bases not matched to a gene. Germline loops: CDR1 LNHNV, CDR2 YYDKDF (reference sequence). This CDR3 comprises 14 residues. The CDR3 sequence: CATSRDSQIYEQYF. As DNA, the CDR3 is TGTGCCACCTCCAGGGACAGCCAAATCTACGAGCAGTACTTC.

This clone was found a few times. The chain is built from TRBV2 and TRBJ2-2, with TRBD2 matching over 12 bases. The CDR3 length is 17 residues. Losses at the gene ends were 5 bases for V and 2 bases for J; bases not matched to a gene: 6. Germline V gives CDR1 SNHLY, CDR2 FYNNEI. CDR3 nucleotides: TGTGCCAGCAGTATACTAGCGGGGGGACCAAACACCGGGGAGCTGTTTTTT. It specifies CASSILAGGPNTGELFF. Looking up the rest from reference TRBV2 and TRBJ2-2 gives the full variable domain: EPEVTQTPSHQVTQMGQEVILRCVPISNHLYFYWYRQILGQKVEFLVSFYNNEISEKSEIFDDQFSVERPDGSNFTLKIRSTKLEDSAMYFCASSILAGGPNTGELFFGEGSRLTVL.

CDR3 residues: CASSQDQGAYGYTF. CDR3 sequence (DNA): TGTGCCAGCAGCCAAGATCAGGGGGCGTATGGCTACACCTTC. V usage is TRBV3-1 (or the pseudogene TRBV3-2) and J usage is TRBJ1-2, with 8 bases fitting TRBD1. Germline-derived CDR1 and CDR2 are LGHDT and YNNKEL (reference sequence). The CDR3 has 14 residues. Germline trimming cut 0 bases from V and 5 bases from J; bases unmatched to any gene: 2.

The genes are TRBV9 and TRBJ2-5; D unclear. Trimming took off 8 bases at V and 4 bases at J, with 3 bases between the two ends. The CDR3 consists of 9 residues. CDR1 is SGDLS, CDR2 YYNGEE, per germline. Here the CDR3 reads CARLETQYF. The CDR3 region has the DNA TGTGCCAGACTAGAGACCCAGTACTTC.

The chain has TRBV28 and TRBJ1-5, with 10 bases lining up with TRBD1. J was trimmed by 8 bases and V by 8 bases; bases with no gene match: 9. This CDR3 is built from 14 residues. CDR1 and CDR2 (germline): MDHEN, SYDVKM. The CDR3 DNA sequence: TGTGCCAGCTCTCGGGACAGGGGTTTAGAGCCCCAGCATTTT. Protein: CASSRDRGLEPQHF.

The rearrangement links TRBV5-1 to TRBJ2-3; D unclear. This CDR3 contains 15 residues. V was cut by 0 bases and J by 2 bases, with 10 bases left in between. Looked up from germline, CDR1 is SGHRS and CDR2 is YFSETQ. The CDR3 loop reads CASSLENSFTDTQYF. The CDR3 DNA follows: TGCGCCAGCAGCTTGGAAAATAGCTTCACAGATACGCAGTATTTT. Using reference TRBV5-1 and TRBJ2-3 for the parts outside the CDR3, the full variable domain is KAGVTQTPRYLIKTRGQQVTLSCSPISGHRSVSWYQQTPGQGLQFLFEYFSETQRNKGNFPGRFSGRQFSNSRSEMNVSTLELGDSALYLCASSLENSFTDTQYFGPGTRLTVL.

This clone was detected once. The genes are TRBV4-1 and TRBJ1-1, with a possible D match to TRBD1 (6 bases). Germline CDR1 MGHRA, CDR2 YSYEKL. V lost 4 bases, J lost 5 bases, and 14 bases lay in between. The CDR3 has 14 amino acids. Here the CDR3 reads CASSLTGRGTEAFF. CDR3 coding DNA: TGCGCCAGCAGCCTAACAGGGCGGGGGACTGAAGCTTTCTTT.

CDR3 nucleotide sequence: TGTGCCAGTAGTATCCTACAGGGGAAGAGGCGGAACTCTGGAAACACCATATATTTT. Its translation: CASSILQGKRRNSGNTIYF. The chain links TRBV19 to TRBJ1-3, with 7 bases lining up with TRBD1. The CDR3 is made up of 19 amino acids. Germline CDR1 is LNHDA and CDR2 is SQIVND (reference sequence). V was clipped by 3 bases and J by 0 bases; unmatched bases: 14.

The chain employs TRBV6-5 and TRBJ1-1; the D gene is possibly TRBD1 (5 bases). Germline V lookup: CDR1 MNHEY, CDR2 SVGAGI. V was trimmed by 7 bases and J by 0 bases, leaving 12 bases between them. The CDR3 runs to 14 residues. The CDR3 DNA sequence: TGTGCCAGCAACACAGGTCCGTTGAACACTGAAGCTTTCTTT. It translates to CASNTGPLNTEAFF.